This T cell receptor beta chain was captured in a study of response to subunit inactivated influenza vaccine. Findings and limits, study-wide: The study's authors posited that every seasonal influenza vaccination enlists few new T cells.

The CDR3 sequence is 14 residues long. The V segment lost 11 bases and the J segment 2 bases; nucleotides outside the gene matches: 9. CDR1 and CDR2 from the germline V gene are SNHLY and FYNNEI. In this sample, this clonotype turned up a few times. Its cognate antigen is unknown. From the RT-PCR reads, TCRdb called clonotypes with MiXCR, one entry per CDR3 protein. The sample includes 600,000 to 850,000 distinct CDR3 sequences, 14% seen only once; the top ten take approximately 7.6%. The sample consisted of PBMCs from blood, taken 14 to 15 days before vaccination. The chain has TRBV2 and TRBJ2-7; 10 bases are shared with TRBD1. The sequence was obtained from a man over 45 who received an inactivated influenza vaccine. The CDR3 coding sequence is TGTGCCTGCTTGGGACAGGGGCACGCCTACGAGCAGTACTTC. Residues: CACLGQGHAYEQYF.